This T cell receptor beta chain was obtained from a study of cytomegalovirus exposure and HLA in healthy donors. TCRdb keeps only in-frame clones here, not all; method: immunoSEQ multiplex PCR. The sample records 130,000 or so clones, 85% to 90% being singletons. Trimming took 3 bases from V and 4 from J, leaving 15 bases between them. The length of the CDR3 is 15 residues. Germline-derived CDR1 and CDR2 are SEHNR and FQNEAQ (reference sequence). The validation cohort, a group of roughly 120 subjects, included the donors and was separate from the roughly 700-subject first cohort. Study-wide findings and caveats: The majority of TCR sequences were rare, yet some public TCRs appeared in many donors. The tendency of first-cohort TCR clusters to co-occur in the 90 to 150 validation repertoires was the finding of a later analysis.

With respect to this clone: Its antigen is as yet unknown.

The genes are TRBV7-9 and TRBJ1-2, with D perhaps TRBD1 (6 bases). The TCR was taken from a woman younger than 35 in good health and CMV-seronegative. The sequenced sample was PBMCs. The CDR3 loop is CASSFDRRISYGYTF. The CDR3 DNA follows: TGTGCCAGCAGCTTTGACAGGCGTATCAGCTATGGCTACACCTTC.